These 23 T cell receptor beta chains share one sample of origin, sequenced in a study of Graves' ophthalmopathy and Graves' hyperthyroidism (dated by TCRdb to the late 2010s). These reads were obtained on an Illumina HiSeq 2000. For repertoire sequencing, the TCR beta CDR3 regions were amplified from RNA transcripts. HTBI primers and the Qiagen OneStep RT-PCR kit were used in a first-round RT-PCR, which was followed by a second-round multiplex PCR, size selection and purification. TCRdb reanalyzed the raw reads on its own, using fastp at Q25 for trimming and MiXCR for clone calling, and kept in-frame beta chains. Merged by CDR3 protein, the rows form single entries marked with the most common genes and DNA. This sample has around 1.1 million distinct CDR3 sequences in its table, and about 40% of those were observed once. 11% of the sample goes to the ten largest clones. Sequenced material: peripheral blood or thyroid tissue (not recorded which). These receptors were obtained from an adult man with Graves' hyperthyroidism.

V gene TRBV29-1 combines with J gene TRBJ1-2; TRBD1 agrees at 8 bases. Germline trimming cut 8 bases from V and 3 bases from J; bases unmatched to any gene: 2. CDR1 is SQVTM, CDR2 ANQGSEA, per germline. The CDR3 sequence is 11 residues long. CDR3 sequence (DNA): TGCAGCCCGGGACAGGACTATGGCTACACCTTC. Its translation: CSPGQDYGYTF.

The chain is built from TRBV5-1 and TRBJ2-5; D is perhaps TRBD1 (5 bases). V lost 1 base and J 7 bases, leaving 14 bases between the germline ends. There are 14 residues in the CDR3. Looked up from germline, CDR1 is SGHRS and CDR2 is YFSETQ. CDR3: CASSLFQGPGTQYF. The CDR3 DNA reads as TGCGCCAGCAGCTTGTTTCAGGGCCCCGGGACCCAGTACTTC.

This clonotype was observed a few times. The rearrangement joins TRBV5-5 to TRBJ1-5; D is unresolved. V was trimmed by 2 bases and J by 6 bases, leaving 9 bases between them. CDR3 length equals 13 residues. The V gene's germline CDR1 is SGHKS and CDR2 YYEKEE (reference sequence). CDR3 sequence: CASSLKVGQPQHF. The CDR3 bases are TGTGCCAGCAGCTTAAAGGTGGGTCAGCCCCAGCATTTT.

This chain joins TRBV9 and TRBJ2-5; 10 nucleotides agree with TRBD2. This CDR3 is built from 14 residues. V was pared by 4 bases and J by 7 bases, with 7 bases of the junction left unmatched. The V gene's germline CDR1 is SGDLS and CDR2 YYNGEE. The CDR3 coding sequence is TGTGCCAGCAGCCCTCTACTAGCGGGGCGGACCCAGTACTTC. Its translation is CASSPLLAGRTQYF.

Worth noting for this clonotype: A much larger clone differs by one base, so this may be a read error. The rearrangement joins TRBV20-1 to TRBJ1-5; the D gene is possibly TRBD1 (5 bases). Germline lookup yields CDR1 DFQATT and CDR2 SNEGSKA (reference sequence). The CDR3 runs to 16 residues. The CDR3 here is CSAGDHRGSSNQPQHF. For the CDR3, the DNA is TGCAGTGCTGGAGACCACCGGGGCTCAAGCAATCAGCCCCAGCATTTT.

The chain employs TRBV18 and TRBJ2-7, with 7 bases that match TRBD1. CDR3 size: 15 residues. With 5 bases clipped from V and 0 bases from J, the junction kept 7 bases outside the gene matches. CDR1 and CDR2 from the germline V gene are KGHSH and LQKENI. The CDR3 here is CASSEIRDSSYEQYF. The CDR3 nucleotides are TGTGCCAGCTCAGAAATCCGGGACAGCTCCTACGAGCAGTACTTC.

This clonotype was detected ten times or more. The chain couples TRBV10-3 to TRBJ2-3; tentative D call: TRBD2 (5 bases). The CDR3 loop spans 11 amino acids. V shed 8 bases and J shed 4 bases, with 7 bases lying between them. Per germline, CDR1 ENHRY and CDR2 SYGVKD. CDR3 sequence: CAIGGSDTQYF. CDR3 in DNA: TGTGCCATCGGAGGTTCAGATACGCAGTATTTT.

This clonotype has a handful of counts. CDR3 in DNA: TGTGCCTGGGTCATGAACACTGAAGCTTTCTTT. Protein: CAWVMNTEAFF. The chain is built from TRBV30 and TRBJ1-1; D unclear. CDR3 size: 11 residues. Deletions cut 5 bases from V and 0 bases from J, with 4 bases between. Germline V gene data show CDR1 as GTSNPN and CDR2 as SVGIG (reference sequence).

This clonotype was recorded only once. V usage is TRBV7-9 and J usage is TRBJ1-2; no definite D call. Between the trimmed V and J ends, which lost 1 base and 4 bases, there was a span of 10 bases. The CDR3 has 14 amino acids. Looked up from germline, CDR1 is SEHNR and CDR2 is FQNEAQ (reference sequence). CDR3 region: CASSLEARRYGYTF. CDR3 DNA: TGTGCCAGCAGCTTAGAAGCGAGACGCTATGGCTACACCTTC. Full variable domain (missing parts from reference TRBV7-9 and TRBJ1-2): DTGVSQNPRHKITKRGQNVTFRCDPISEHNRLYWYRQTLGQGPEFLTYFQNEAQLEKSRLLSDRFSAERPKGSFSTLEIQRTEQGDSAMYLCASSLEARRYGYTFGSGTRLTVV.

This clonotype was observed many times. This rearrangement joins TRBV4-3 to TRBJ1-1; D gene ambiguous. The CDR3 totals 16 residues. The V gene lost 1 base and the J gene lost 0 bases, with 12 bases spanning the gap. Germline V gene data show CDR1 as LGHNA and CDR2 as YSLEER. Here the CDR3 reads CASSQALNKVNTEAFF. The CDR3 nucleotides read TGCGCCAGCAGCCAAGCACTCAACAAGGTGAACACTGAAGCTTTCTTT.

V gene TRBV5-8 combines with J gene TRBJ2-7; D tentatively reads TRBD1 or TRBD2 (5 bases each). This CDR3 has 13 residues. V was cut by 3 bases and J by 7 bases, with 14 bases left in between. CDR1 and CDR2 (germline): SGHTS, YDEGEE. CDR3 nucleotide sequence: TGTGCCAGCAGCTCGGGACGGTCGGGGGAGCAGTACTTC. Translating gives CASSSGRSGEQYF.

This clonotype has ten or more counts. The chain recombines TRBV20-1 with TRBJ1-2; the match to TRBD1 covers 10 bases. The CDR3 has 14 amino acids. V lost 0 bases, J lost 8 bases, and 6 bases stayed unmatched. Germline-derived CDR1 and CDR2 are DFQATT and SNEGSKA (reference sequence). CDR3 sequence reads: CSARDLDRGLGYTF. The CDR3 coding sequence is TGCAGTGCTAGAGATCTTGACAGGGGGCTCGGCTACACCTTC.

This clonotype showed up many times. The J gene is TRBJ2-7, the V gene TRBV2; the D is unclear. Germline loops: CDR1 SNHLY, CDR2 FYNNEI. The CDR3 runs to 12 residues. V was clipped by 6 bases and J by 3 bases, with 9 bases between them. The CDR3 protein is CASRSPYYEQYF. Here the CDR3 DNA reads TGTGCCAGCAGGTCTCCGTACTACGAGCAGTACTTC. Together with reference TRBV2 and TRBJ2-7, the CDR3 gives the full variable domain: EPEVTQTPSHQVTQMGQEVILRCVPISNHLYFYWYRQILGQKVEFLVSFYNNEISEKSEIFDDQFSVERPDGSNFTLKIRSTKLEDSAMYFCASRSPYYEQYFGPGTRLTVT.

This clonotype was recorded at least ten times. The CDR3 nucleotides read TGTGCCAGCAGTTTCGGGCTAGCGGGAAGCTCCTACGAGCAGTACTTC. It yields the protein CASSFGLAGSSYEQYF. J is TRBJ2-7 and V is TRBV12-3 or TRBV12-4; TRBD2 agrees at 9 bases. The CDR3 is 16 amino acids. V gave up 3 bases and J gave up 0 bases; unmatched junction bases: 6.

Comments on this clonotype: Germline is not matched at one junction end, which may reflect a read error. The chain employs TRBV25-1 and TRBJ2-5; 7 nucleotides match TRBD1. Germline V gene lookup returns CDR1 MGHDK and CDR2 SYGVNS. The CDR3 has 15 amino acids. The CDR3 DNA is TGTGCCTGCAGTGCTCGATTGACAGGGCAAGAGACCCAGTACTTC. Translation gives CACSARLTGQETQYF. The whole variable domain, filled in from reference TRBV25-1 and TRBJ2-5, reads EADIYQTPRYLVIGTGKKITLECSQTMGHDKMYWYQQDPGMELHLIHYSYGVNSTEKGDLSSESTVSRIRTEHFPLTLESARPSHTSQYLCACSARLTGQETQYFGPGTRLLVL.

This clonotype was recorded at least ten times. The chain couples TRBV4-3 to TRBJ1-2; no clear D. Germline CDR1 reads LGHNA; CDR2 reads YSLEER. The V gene lost 6 bases and the J gene lost 2 bases, with 19 bases spanning the gap. The CDR3 has 16 amino acids. CDR3 nucleotides: TGCGCCAGCAGTCAGGAACGTAAGATTTCGAACTATGGCTACACCTTC. Its translation is CASSQERKISNYGYTF.

V is TRBV20-1 and J is TRBJ1-5; 8 bases agree with TRBD1. CDR3 size: 15 residues. V gave up 1 base and J gave up 3 bases; unmatched junction bases: 5. Per germline, CDR1 DFQATT and CDR2 SNEGSKA (reference sequence). CDR3 DNA: TGCAGTGCTAGAGCCGGGACAGGAAACAATCAGCCCCAGCATTTT. It is translated as CSARAGTGNNQPQHF.

This clonotype was seen ten or more times. V is TRBV19 and J is TRBJ2-7, with a possible D match to TRBD2 (7 bases). This CDR3 is 15 amino acids long. Germline CDR1 is LNHDA and CDR2 is SQIVND (reference sequence). V was cut by 6 bases and J by 9 bases, with 24 bases left in between. CDR3 sequence: CASSQGRAASALQYF. The CDR3 DNA is TGTGCCAGTAGCCAGGGGAGGGCCGCGTCAGCCTTGCAGTACTTC.

This clonotype occurred a few times. The chain employs TRBV27 and TRBJ1-6; D uncertain. The CDR3 length is 14 residues. V lost 6 bases, J lost 0 bases, and 6 bases lay in between. Germline-derived CDR1 and CDR2 are MNHEY and SMNVEV (reference sequence). The CDR3 DNA sequence: TGTGCCAGCAGAATACACTCCTATAATTCACCCCTCCACTTT. This codes for CASRIHSYNSPLHF.

About this clonotype: This may be a read error, as it is one base from a much larger clone. The V and J genes are TRBV20-1 and TRBJ1-2, with no clear D. The CDR3 has 14 residues. CDR1 is DFQATT, CDR2 SNEGSKA, per germline (reference sequence). The germline V and J ends were trimmed by 4 bases and 5 bases, with 17 bases remaining between them. The CDR3, as DNA: TGCAGTGCTACCGGAAACCCCGACCAATATGGCTACACCTTC. Translation: CSATGNPDQYGYTF.

This clonotype was counted once. Since no conserved phenylalanine or tryptophan closes the CDR3, a read error is the likely cause. The DNA is omitted, as the CDR3 cannot be located on it reliably, and the CDR3 follows TCRdb's listing. The chain carries TRBV9 and TRBJ1-1; the table's TRBD1 call for D was not verified on the DNA. Germline V CDR1 and CDR2: SGDLS, YYNGEE. The CDR3 length equals 8 residues, ends included. The CDR3 reads CASSVEGG.

This clonotype was found many times. The rearrangement uses TRBV19 and TRBJ2-7, with D tentatively TRBD1 (5 bases). V lost 7 bases and J lost 3, with 13 bases in between. There are 13 residues in the CDR3. Per the germline V gene, CDR1 is LNHDA and CDR2 is SQIVND (reference sequence). The CDR3, as DNA: TGTGCCAGTACGCAGGGTACCGGCTACGAGCAGTACTTC. It codes for CASTQGTGYEQYF.

The V call is TRBV10-3, the J call TRBJ2-7, with D possibly matching TRBD2 (7 bases). The germline V gene encodes CDR1 ENHRY and CDR2 SYGVKD. The CDR3 is made up of 13 amino acids. The V end lost 6 bases, the J end lost 2 bases, and 11 bases lay between the germline ends. This CDR3 reads CAIRSGTPYEQYF. CDR3 DNA: TGTGCCATCAGGAGCGGGACACCCTACGAGCAGTACTTC.